These 23 T cell receptor beta chains were sequenced from one sample in a study of cytomegalovirus exposure and HLA in healthy donors. It was with 60 Vbeta and 13 Jbeta primers that the PCR ran. Libraries were prepared by immunoSEQ multiplex PCR; TCRdb keeps only in-frame clonotypes and omits some of them. The table shows approximately 100,000 clones, with 78% occurring only once. The sample consisted of PBMCs. These receptors were obtained from a woman aged 35 to 49 in good health and CMV-seropositive.

The rearrangement uses TRBV4-3 and TRBJ2-7, with a tentative D call TRBD2 (6 bases). The V gene lost 1 base and the J gene lost 5 bases, with 9 bases spanning the gap. CDR1 and CDR2 (germline): LGHNA, YSLEER. CDR3 length equals 13 residues. CDR3 residues: CASSQAGVNEQYF. DNA of the CDR3: TGCGCCAGCAGCCAAGCGGGAGTAAACGAGCAGTACTTC.

This clone was picked up a small number of times. This chain links TRBV6-1 with TRBJ2-5; TRBD1 matches at 9 bases. Germline V lookup: CDR1 MNHNS, CDR2 SASEGT. The CDR3 totals 15 residues. V trimming: 4 bases; J trimming: 5 bases; junction bases outside the gene matches: 8. Here the CDR3 DNA reads TGTGCCAGCAGTGCCTTACAGGGGGCGCAGGAGACCCAGTACTTC. It codes for CASSALQGAQETQYF.

This clone has a handful of counts. The CDR3 region is CASSITAGRRLDTQYF. The CDR3 DNA follows: TGTGCCAGTAGTATAACCGCGGGCCGTCGGCTAGATACGCAGTATTTT. This chain uses TRBV19 with TRBJ2-3; a possible D gene is TRBD2 (5 bases). Trimming took off 2 bases at V and 5 bases at J, with 17 bases between the two ends. Germline-derived CDR1 and CDR2 are LNHDA and SQIVND (reference sequence). This CDR3 is built from 16 residues. The whole variable domain, filled in from reference TRBV19 and TRBJ2-3, reads DGGITQSPKYLFRKEGQNVTLSCEQNLNHDAMYWYRQDPGQGLRLIYYSQIVNDFQKGDIAEGYSVSREKKESFPLTVTSAQKNPTAFYLCASSITAGRRLDTQYFGPGTRLTVL.

This clone has a handful of counts. J is TRBJ2-1 and V is TRBV12-5; D is unclear. The CDR3 has 15 amino acids. Germline CDR1 is LGHNT and CDR2 is FRNRAP. V gave up 2 bases and J gave up 0 bases, with 8 bases separating them. CDR3 bases: TGTGCTAGTGGTTTGCAACCGAGCTCCTACAATGAGCAGTTCTTC. This translates into CASGLQPSSYNEQFF.

The chain carries TRBV11-2 and TRBJ2-5, with TRBD2 identical over 7 bases. The tail of the sequence fits TRBJ2-7 better, so the J call may be wrong. Per germline, CDR1 SGHAT and CDR2 FQNNGV. The CDR3 contains 12 residues. CDR3 protein: CASSLGGVEQYF. In DNA form, the CDR3 reads TGTGCCAGCAGCCTTGGGGGGGTCGAGCAGTACTTC.

V is TRBV28 and J is TRBJ2-1, with D possibly being TRBD2 (6 bases). The V and J ends lost 5 bases and 3 bases respectively, with 17 bases between them. The CDR3 is 16 residues long. The germline V gene encodes CDR1 MDHEN and CDR2 SYDVKM. The CDR3 sequence is CASSTPGRGIYNEQFF. The DNA of the CDR3 is TGTGCCAGCAGTACCCCGGGACGGGGGATCTACAATGAGCAGTTCTTC.

The rearrangement links TRBV4-1 to TRBJ2-5; no clear D gene. With the DNA end fitting TRBJ2-7 better, the J assignment may be wrong. CDR1 MGHRA and CDR2 YSYEKL come from the germline V gene. There are 15 residues in the CDR3. The CDR3 spells CASSQDLLSAYEQYF. The DNA for the CDR3 is TGCGCCAGCAGCCAAGATTTACTATCCGCCTACGAGCAGTACTTC.

The chain uses TRBV7-9 and TRBJ2-7; 11 bases map to TRBD2. Germline lookup yields CDR1 SEHNR and CDR2 FQNEAQ (reference sequence). The CDR3 has 15 residues. Trimming removed 1 base from V and 9 bases from J; junction bases left unmatched: 8. In DNA form, the CDR3 reads TGTGCCAGCAGCTTAGACCTAGCGGGAGGCCCCCGGCAGTACTTC. Protein product: CASSLDLAGGPRQYF.

The chain joins TRBV18 to TRBJ1-1, with D tentatively TRBD1 (5 bases). Germline-derived CDR1 and CDR2 are KGHSH and LQKENI. Trimming pared 1 base from V and 3 bases from J, leaving 9 bases between. The CDR3 spans 14 residues. The CDR3 reads CASSPLSRDTEAFF. The CDR3, as DNA: TGTGCCAGCTCACCACTGTCCAGGGACACTGAAGCTTTCTTT.

This clone was found a few times. The rearrangement joins TRBV9 to TRBJ2-6, with D unclear. Germline V gene data show CDR1 as SGDLS and CDR2 as YYNGEE. With 2 bases removed from V and 0 bases from J, the gap between germline ends came to 3 bases. The CDR3 runs to 14 residues. The CDR3 is CASSVSSGANVLTF. The CDR3 nucleotides are TGTGCCAGCAGCGTCAGCTCTGGGGCCAACGTCCTGACTTTC.

This chain uses TRBV5-1 with TRBJ1-1, with D perhaps matching TRBD1 (6 bases). The CDR3 spans 14 residues. CDR1 and CDR2 (germline): SGHRS, YFSETQ. Trimming removed 4 bases at V and 3 bases at J, with 13 bases between. CDR3 nucleotides: TGCGCCAGCAGCGCCGACAGGTCCTACACTGAAGCTTTCTTT. Translated: CASSADRSYTEAFF.

J is TRBJ1-2 and V is TRBV5-1; D gene ambiguous. Germline lookup yields CDR1 SGHRS and CDR2 YFSETQ. Trimming left V 1 base short and J 7 bases short, with 11 bases between. The CDR3 has 13 amino acids. The CDR3 DNA is TGCGCCAGCAGCTTGATGTTAGGAGGTGGCTACACCTTC. As protein: CASSLMLGGGYTF.

The rearrangement joins TRBV9 to TRBJ1-1, with a possible D match to TRBD1 (5 bases). The V and J ends lost 4 bases and 10 bases respectively, with 17 bases between them. This CDR3 spans 13 amino acids. CDR1 and CDR2 from the germline V gene are SGDLS and YYNGEE. CDR3: CASSFIFTGPAFF. The CDR3 nucleotides read TGTGCCAGCAGCTTTATCTTTACAGGTCCAGCTTTCTTT. Using reference TRBV9 and TRBJ1-1 for the parts outside the CDR3, the full variable domain is DSGVTQTPKHLITATGQRVTLRCSPRSGDLSVYWYQQSLDQGLQFLIQYYNGEERAKGNILERFSAQQFPDLHSELNLSSLELGDSALYFCASSFIFTGPAFFGQGTRLTVV.

Details on this clone: This sample includes further DNA sequences coding for the same CDR3. This chain joins TRBV5-1 and TRBJ1-1; tentatively, D is TRBD1 (5 bases). Per germline, CDR1 SGHRS and CDR2 YFSETQ. With 2 bases removed from V and 4 bases from J, the gap between germline ends came to 9 bases. This CDR3 has 13 residues. CDR3 sequence: CASSLGVGTEAFF. The CDR3 bases are TGCGCCAGCAGCTTAGGGGTAGGCACTGAAGCTTTCTTT.

V and J are TRBV28 and TRBJ2-1; 10 bases line up with TRBD1. After removal of 4 bases from V and 3 bases from J, the junction contained 9 bases not matched to a gene. Looked up from germline, CDR1 is MDHEN and CDR2 is SYDVKM. The CDR3 has 17 residues. CDR3 DNA sequence: TGTGCCAGCAGTTCCTTGTGGACAGGGGGAATCTACAATGAGCAGTTCTTC. Amino acid sequence: CASSSLWTGGIYNEQFF.

The V call is TRBV7-9, the J call TRBJ1-1; 11 positions agree with TRBD1. After removal of 3 bases from V and 11 bases from J, the junction contained 11 bases not matched to a gene. CDR1 SEHNR and CDR2 FQNEAQ come from the germline V gene (reference sequence). The length of the CDR3 is 15 residues. The CDR3 coding sequence is TGTGCCAGCAGCTTGTCCGGGACAGGGGGTCGGGAGGCTTTCTTT. It translates to CASSLSGTGGREAFF.

This clone was observed a single time. The CDR3 region is CASSLTYTDTQYF. The CDR3 DNA sequence: TGTGCCAGCAGTTTAACTTACACAGATACGCAGTATTTT. V gene TRBV27 combines with J gene TRBJ2-3; D not resolved. CDR3 length: 13 amino acids. CDR1 and CDR2 (germline): MNHEY, SMNVEV (reference sequence). Trimming took off 2 bases at V and 2 bases at J, with 5 bases between the two ends.

The V call is TRBV27, the J call TRBJ2-5; 11 bases map to TRBD2. TRBJ2-7 matches the DNA end more closely, so the J call is doubtful. The CDR3 runs to 17 residues. Germline V lookup: CDR1 MNHEY, CDR2 SMNVEV (reference sequence). CDR3 sequence: CASRSVPLAGEEYEQYF. CDR3 in DNA: TGTGCCAGCAGGTCCGTACCACTAGCGGGAGAAGAGTACGAGCAGTACTTC.

This chain links TRBV6-5 with TRBJ2-7, with 11 bases aligning to TRBD2. This CDR3 is built from 15 residues. Looked up from germline, CDR1 is MNHEY and CDR2 is SVGAGI. With V trimmed by 6 bases and J by 6 bases, 10 bases remained unmatched. The chain's CDR3 is CASRPLSGRAAEQYF. CDR3 DNA sequence: TGTGCCAGCAGGCCCCTTAGCGGGAGGGCCGCCGAGCAGTACTTC.

This clone is a singleton in its sample. This sequence joins TRBV27 and TRBJ2-3; perhaps TRBD2 as D (5 bases). Deletions cut 7 bases from V and 1 base from J, with 9 bases between. Germline-derived CDR1 and CDR2 are MNHEY and SMNVEV (reference sequence). The CDR3 has 13 residues. The CDR3 coding sequence is TGTGCCAGCAAAACCGGGGGCACAGATACGCAGTATTTT. Translating it yields CASKTGGTDTQYF.

This chain links TRBV29-1 with TRBJ2-7; weak D call: TRBD2 (6 bases). The CDR3 runs 14 residues. Trimming cost V 0 bases and J 2 bases, with 11 bases left between them. The germline CDR1 and CDR2 sequences are SQVTM and ANQGSEA. CDR3 bases: TGCAGCGTTGAAGATATAGGGACTGCCTACGAGCAGTACTTC. Its protein product is CSVEDIGTAYEQYF.

V usage is TRBV25-1 and J usage is TRBJ2-5, with D uncertain. This CDR3 is built from 14 residues. V lost 2 bases and J 5 bases, leaving 12 bases between the germline ends. Germline assignment: CDR1 MGHDK and CDR2 SYGVNS. CDR3 DNA sequence: TGTGCCAGCAGTGAAAAAACAGAAGTGGAGACCCAGTACTTC. This encodes CASSEKTEVETQYF.

The chain recombines TRBV27 with TRBJ1-1, with a weak D call TRBD1 (5 bases). The germline V and J ends were trimmed by 1 base and 4 bases, with 13 bases remaining between them. The germline gives CDR1 MNHEY, CDR2 SMNVEV (reference sequence). The CDR3 length is 15 residues. In DNA form, the CDR3 reads TGTGCCAGCAGTTTATTTAGACAGAGGAGCACTGAAGCTTTCTTT. Amino acid sequence: CASSLFRQRSTEAFF.